Reported below is one T cell receptor (beta chain). Unique molecular identifiers were in the cDNA, with template-switch universal primer binding. TCRdb re-analysed the 5' RACE reads in MiXCR, keeping a single row per CDR3 protein. The sample has nearly 650,000 distinct CDR3 sequences, about 7.1% seen once. The V gene end was trimmed by 3 bases and the J gene end by 0 bases; junction bases not matched to a gene: 2. Germline assignment: CDR1 LNHDA and CDR2 SQIVND (reference sequence). The CDR3 sequence is 16 residues long. No donor was unhealthy or non-Caucasian. This entry belongs to a study of identical twins. These data also formed part of another study, on yellow fever vaccine responses in identical twins.

Sequences were obtained from PBMCs. This rearrangement joins TRBV19 to TRBJ2-2; the match to TRBD1 covers 9 bases. The clonotype comes from a woman in her late teens or twenties in good health. The DNA of the CDR3 is TGTGCCAGTAGTATTCGACAGGGGGCGAACACCGGGGAGCTGTTTTTT. It yields the protein CASSIRQGANTGELFF.